Listed here is a single T cell receptor (beta chain). This record belongs to a study of control samples from healthy donors and cancer patients. The junction had 5 bases not matched to a gene; V was cut back by 4 bases and J by 2 bases. The CDR3 is 15 residues long. Germline-derived CDR1 and CDR2 are LNHDA and SQIVND (reference sequence). Sequencing used immunoSEQ multiplex PCR; TCRdb keeps in-frame clones, though not all of them. This sample contains roughly 200,000 clones. This sequence joins TRBV19 and TRBJ1-5; TRBD1 matches 7 bases. The sample consisted of blood. The TCR was taken from a woman aged 25-40 years in good health. For the CDR3, the DNA is TGTGCCAGTAGTAGAACAGGGGCTGGCAATCAGCCCCAGCATTTT. Amino acids: CASSRTGAGNQPQHF.